The 31 T cell receptor beta chains reported below all come from one sample, sequenced in a study of blood T cells in healthy people across ages. The second PCR ran about 6 to 11 cycles with a sample-barcoded 5' primer and J-beta primers. TCRdb reprocessed the 5' RACE reads with MiXCR, giving one entry per CDR3 protein. Of 1.5 million to 2 million distinct CDR3 sequences detected, 40% to 55% appear once; the ten largest clones hold 2.1%. The source material was blood. The receptors were sampled from a woman aged 40 to 50 in good health.

The chain uses TRBV7-2 and TRBJ2-1, with 7 bases matching TRBD2. CDR3 size: 14 residues. Trimming cost V 5 bases and J 15 bases; bases outside gene matches: 16. Germline CDR1 and CDR2: SGHTA and FQGNSA. Here the CDR3 DNA reads TGTGCCAGCAGCAACCCCGGGAGGACTATCTCCCCGTTCTTC. It codes for CASSNPGRTISPFF.

In its sample, this clonotype was seen once. The chain has TRBV15 and TRBJ2-4; D perhaps matches TRBD2 (5 bases). The DNA end is more similar to TRBJ2-7, so the J call may be wrong. The V gene's germline CDR1 is LNHNV and CDR2 YYDKDF (reference sequence). This CDR3 contains 13 residues. CDR3 nucleotide sequence: TGTGCCACCAGTTCAAAGGTCGGGGACGAGCAGTACTTC. Its protein product is CATSSKVGDEQYF.

As for this clonotype: One end of the junction varies from germline; a read error may be responsible. The rearrangement links TRBV7-2 to TRBJ1-1; no clear D. CDR1 and CDR2 (germline): SGHTA, FQGNSA. This CDR3 contains 14 residues. The CDR3 is CASSSRAGNTEAFF. The CDR3 DNA sequence: TGCGCCAGCAGCTCCCGTGCAGGTAACACTGAAGCTTTCTTT.

V is TRBV10-2 and J is TRBJ2-5, with D possibly called TRBD1 or TRBD2 (6 bases each). V dropped 2 bases and J dropped 4 bases, with 14 bases sitting between them. Germline V gene lookup returns CDR1 WSHSY and CDR2 SAAADI. The CDR3 is 15 amino acids. CDR3 sequence reads: CASSEVGGPGETQYF. The CDR3 nucleotides read TGCGCCAGCAGTGAGGTTGGGGGGCCAGGAGAGACCCAGTACTTC.

This clonotype was seen only a few times. The gene calls are TRBV12-3 or TRBV12-4 and TRBJ2-5; D might be TRBD2 (7 bases). V was pared by 7 bases and J by 2 bases, with 14 bases between. CDR3 size: 14 residues. The CDR3 DNA is TGTGCCAGCACCGACCGGGGGGCGCAAGAGACCCAGTACTTC. It encodes CASTDRGAQETQYF.

The chain uses TRBV29-1 and TRBJ2-7, with no clear D. Germline lookup yields CDR1 SQVTM and CDR2 ANQGSEA. The CDR3 sequence is 12 residues long. V lost 7 bases to trimming and J lost 7 bases, with 17 bases between them. In DNA, the CDR3 is TGCAGCGCCGAGATCTCCTACAATGAGCAGTACTTC. This codes for CSAEISYNEQYF.

The chain links TRBV4-2 to TRBJ2-3; 8 bases are a match to TRBD1. The CDR3 has 18 residues. V lost 0 bases to trimming and J lost 6 bases; unmatched junction nucleotides: 14. The germline V gene has CDR1 LGHNA and CDR2 YNFKEQ. CDR3 in amino acids: CASSQDNPQGARRDTQYF. CDR3 coding DNA: TGTGCCAGCAGCCAAGATAATCCCCAGGGGGCGCGTAGGGATACGCAGTATTTT.

This chain joins TRBV7-2 and TRBJ2-1; possible D gene TRBD2, 6 bases. The germline gives CDR1 SGHTA, CDR2 FQGNSA. There are 15 residues in the CDR3. V dropped 6 bases and J dropped 4 bases, with 16 bases sitting between them. In nucleotides, the CDR3 is TGTGCCAGCAGTCTAGCGAAAGGGGTTTACAATGAGCAGTTCTTC. It is translated as CASSLAKGVYNEQFF. The full variable domain, rest sourced from reference TRBV7-2 and TRBJ2-1, is GAGVSQSPSNKVTEKGKDVELRCDPISGHTALYWYRQSLGQGLEFLIYFQGNSAPDKSGLPSDRFSAERTGGSVSTLTIQRTQQEDSAVYLCASSLAKGVYNEQFFGPGTRLTVL.

The chain links TRBV29-1 to TRBJ2-5; 8 nucleotides agree with TRBD1. The J call is doubtful: the DNA matches TRBJ2-7 better. The germline gives CDR1 SQVTM, CDR2 ANQGSEA. The CDR3 has 13 residues. This CDR3 is CSVARQGSGEQYF. The CDR3 DNA follows: TGCAGCGTCGCACGACAGGGGTCAGGCGAGCAGTACTTC.

This clonotype was found a few times. The CDR3 DNA reads as TGTGCCAGCAGTGAGGGGTCGGCAGGGATTCCCTACGAGCAGTACTTC. Residues: CASSEGSAGIPYEQYF. The chain has TRBV6-1 and TRBJ2-7, with D tentatively TRBD1 (5 bases). CDR1 and CDR2 (germline): MNHNS, SASEGT. The V end was cut by 3 bases, the J end by 2 bases, with 17 bases between. This CDR3 is 16 amino acids long.

The sample holds a few counts of this clonotype. This chain joins TRBV20-1 and TRBJ2-7; D is perhaps TRBD1 (6 bases). The V and J ends lost 6 bases and 4 bases respectively, with 13 bases between them. CDR1 DFQATT and CDR2 SNEGSKA come from the germline V gene (reference sequence). There are 12 residues in the CDR3. The chain's CDR3 is CSAGDTGYEQYF. The CDR3 DNA sequence: TGCAGTGCCGGGGACACTGGGTACGAGCAGTACTTC.

The V gene is TRBV4-2, the J gene TRBJ2-7; 12 bases map to TRBD2. This CDR3 has 20 amino acids. Germline lookup yields CDR1 LGHNA and CDR2 YNFKEQ. V lost 2 bases, J lost 5 bases, and 19 bases stayed unmatched. The CDR3 DNA is TGTGCCAGCAGCCAAATATCTCGGACTAGCGGGACGGCCCCACCCCACGAGCAGTACTTC. It codes for CASSQISRTSGTAPPHEQYF.

The chain employs TRBV27 and TRBJ2-4; D is perhaps TRBD1 or TRBD2 (7 bases each). Germline V gene sequence: CDR1 MNHEY, CDR2 SMNVEV (reference sequence). V was clipped by 6 bases and J by 5 bases, with 11 bases between them. The CDR3 consists of 13 residues. The chain's CDR3 is CASRGGGENIQYF. In nucleotides, the CDR3 is TGTGCCAGCAGGGGAGGGGGCGAAAACATTCAGTACTTC.

In its sample, this clonotype was seen a few times. The rearrangement links TRBV7-2 to TRBJ2-1; 9 bases are shared with TRBD2. The CDR3 is 17 amino acids. Germline V lookup: CDR1 SGHTA, CDR2 FQGNSA. After removal of 7 bases from V and 7 bases from J, the junction contained 17 bases not matched to a gene. The CDR3 DNA follows: TGTGCCAGCACCCGGCGGAGCGGGGGGCGTCAAGGGAATGAGCAGTTCTTC. Encoded protein: CASTRRSGGRQGNEQFF.

Only a few counts were recorded for this clonotype. CDR3 amino acids: CSVVADSSYEQYF. The CDR3 region has the DNA TGCAGCGTTGTAGCGGACAGCTCCTACGAGCAGTACTTC. The rearrangement links TRBV29-1 to TRBJ2-7; perhaps D is TRBD1 or TRBD2 (6 bases each). V was shortened by 4 bases and J by 0 bases, with 10 bases between the two germline ends. The CDR3 has 13 residues. Germline V gene lookup returns CDR1 SQVTM and CDR2 ANQGSEA.

The count of this clonotype is one. The J gene is TRBJ2-7, the V gene TRBV4-3; D tentatively fits TRBD1 or TRBD2 (5 bases each). This CDR3 contains 16 residues. Per germline, CDR1 LGHNA and CDR2 YSLEER. V lost 1 base, J lost 8 bases, and 21 bases lay in between. CDR3 sequence (DNA): TGCGCCAGCAGCCAAGGAGGGAGAGGCGGGTCAGGGAAGCAGTACTTC. This sequence encodes CASSQGGRGGSGKQYF.

The J gene is TRBJ1-5, the V gene TRBV3-1; D is ambiguous. V lost 0 bases and J 5 bases, leaving 11 bases between the germline ends. The CDR3 sequence is 15 residues long. CDR1 and CDR2 from the germline V gene are LGHDT and YNNKEL (reference sequence). CDR3 region: CASSQDARSDQPQHF. In DNA form, the CDR3 reads TGTGCCAGCAGCCAAGATGCCCGATCGGATCAGCCCCAGCATTTT. Complete variable domain (other parts from reference TRBV3-1 and TRBJ1-5): DTAVSQTPKYLVTQMGNDKSIKCEQNLGHDTMYWYKQDSKKFLKIMFSYNNKELIINETVPNRFSPKSPDKAHLNLHINSLELGDSAVYFCASSQDARSDQPQHFGDGTRLSIL.

V usage is TRBV12-3 or TRBV12-4 and J usage is TRBJ1-1; D remains unclear. V lost 5 bases, J lost 0 bases, and 10 bases lay in between. The length of the CDR3 is 14 residues. CDR3 loop: CASSARRLNTEAFF. CDR3 bases: TGTGCCAGCAGTGCCAGAAGGTTGAACACTGAAGCTTTCTTT.

The table lists this clonotype with a few counts. This chain joins TRBV18 and TRBJ2-6, with D maybe TRBD1 (6 bases). Germline V gives CDR1 KGHSH, CDR2 LQKENI. V was cut by 6 bases and J by 1 base, with 13 bases left in between. The CDR3 is 16 residues long. The CDR3 DNA is TGTGCCAGCTCGGTATCACAGGGATCTGGGGCCAACGTCCTGACTTTC. Translation gives CASSVSQGSGANVLTF.

The chain uses TRBV29-1 and TRBJ1-2; the D is unclear. This CDR3 has 12 amino acids. Germline CDR1 and CDR2: SQVTM and ANQGSEA. Trimming took off 0 bases at V and 8 bases at J, with 10 bases between the two ends. The CDR3 sequence is CSVEEVLGGYTF. The DNA of the CDR3 is TGCAGCGTTGAAGAGGTCCTGGGGGGCTACACCTTC.

The genes are TRBV6-2 or TRBV6-3 and TRBJ2-7, with a tentative D call TRBD1 (6 bases). Germline CDR1 MNHEY, CDR2 SVGEGT. The V end was cut by 2 bases, the J end by 5 bases, with 10 bases between. This CDR3 has 13 residues. Written as DNA, the CDR3 is TGTGCCAGCAGTTACCAGGGGCGTCACGAGCAGTACTTC. Translated, it gives CASSYQGRHEQYF.

As for this clonotype: Germline and junction disagree at one end, which may indicate a read error. V and J are TRBV2 and TRBJ2-7; 9 nucleotides align to TRBD2. Germline values: CDR1 SNHLY, CDR2 FYNNEI. The CDR3 consists of 14 residues. CDR3: CASSGGRAFGEQYF. CDR3 sequence (DNA): TGCGCCAGTTCCGGCGGGAGGGCCTTTGGCGAGCAGTACTTC. The full variable domain, completed using reference TRBV2 and TRBJ2-7, is EPEVTQTPSHQVTQMGQEVILRCVPISNHLYFYWYRQILGQKVEFLVSFYNNEISEKSEIFDDQFSVERPDGSNFTLKIRSTKLEDSAMYFCASSGGRAFGEQYFGPGTRLTVT.

The chain employs TRBV20-1 and TRBJ2-7; 7 nucleotides line up with TRBD1. Near its end, the DNA agrees better with TRBJ2-4, so the J call may be wrong. The CDR3 extends over 11 amino acids. Looked up from germline, CDR1 is DFQATT and CDR2 is SNEGSKA (reference sequence). CDR3 coding DNA: TGCAGTGCAAGGGACAGAAACATTCAGTACTTC. This sequence encodes CSARDRNIQYF.

This chain connects TRBV4-3 to TRBJ2-1; 12 bases map to TRBD2. Per the germline V gene, CDR1 is LGHNA and CDR2 is YSLEER. CDR3 length equals 13 residues. The V segment lost 4 bases and the J segment 15 bases; nucleotides outside the gene matches: 7. In DNA, the CDR3 is TGCGCCAGCAGCCCCGTAACTAGCGGGGGGTTGTTCTTC. Encoded protein: CASSPVTSGGLFF.

The V call is TRBV7-6, the J call TRBJ1-6; D gene uncertain. Per germline, CDR1 SGHVS and CDR2 FNYEAQ. V was trimmed by 0 bases and J by 9 bases, leaving 15 bases between them. This CDR3 has 16 amino acids. In DNA, the CDR3 is TGTGCCAGCAGCTTAGCGGGGTCTAGTTTAAGTTCACCCCTCCACTTT. This gives the protein CASSLAGSSLSSPLHF. Drawing the rest from reference TRBV7-6 and TRBJ1-6, the complete variable domain is GAGVSQSPRYKVTKRGQDVALRCDPISGHVSLYWYRQALGQGPEFLTYFNYEAQQDKSGLPNDRFSAERPEGSISTLTIQRTEQRDSAMYRCASSLAGSSLSSPLHFGNGTRLTVT.

This rearrangement joins TRBV6-2 or TRBV6-3 to TRBJ1-5; no firm D call. Per the germline V gene, CDR1 is MNHEY and CDR2 is SVGEGT. This CDR3 spans 15 amino acids. V gave up 2 bases and J gave up 3 bases, with 11 bases separating them. CDR3 sequence: CASSYVGNSNQPQHF. The DNA for the CDR3 is TGTGCCAGCAGTTACGTGGGGAACTCCAATCAGCCCCAGCATTTT.

The chain couples TRBV7-2 to TRBJ2-3, with 10 bases identical to TRBD2. The J segment lost 2 bases and the V segment lost 5 bases, leaving 10 bases of the junction unmatched. The CDR3 totals 17 residues. Germline values: CDR1 SGHTA, CDR2 FQGNSA. The CDR3 spells CASSPRRLAGVTDTQYF. The DNA of the CDR3 is TGTGCCAGCAGCCCCCGCCGCCTAGCGGGGGTCACAGATACGCAGTATTTT.

The J gene is TRBJ2-3, the V gene TRBV5-1; the match to TRBD1 covers 7 bases. With V trimmed by 3 bases and J by 2 bases, 6 bases remained unmatched. Per the germline V gene, CDR1 is SGHRS and CDR2 is YFSETQ. This CDR3 is built from 15 residues. The CDR3 is CASSYRDRHTDTQYF. CDR3 in DNA: TGCGCCAGCAGCTACCGGGACAGACACACAGATACGCAGTATTTT.

This clonotype has more than one count but fewer than ten. The V and J genes are TRBV5-1 and TRBJ2-5; 12 bases fit TRBD2. Germline CDR1 reads SGHRS; CDR2 reads YFSETQ. With 4 bases clipped from V and 0 bases from J, the junction kept 7 bases outside the gene matches. The CDR3 is 17 amino acids. The CDR3 DNA reads as TGCGCCAGCAGCCTGAGACTAGCGGGGGAGTACCAAGAGACCCAGTACTTC. Protein product: CASSLRLAGEYQETQYF.

This clonotype was observed a handful of times. The V gene is TRBV12-3 or TRBV12-4, the J gene TRBJ1-1, with D hard to call. The CDR3 is 13 amino acids. Trimming took 6 bases from V and 11 from J, leaving 19 bases between them. The CDR3 nucleotides read TGTGCCAGCAGCCTTGCAGGCGGATTGGACGCTTTCTTT. It yields the protein CASSLAGGLDAFF.

The V gene is TRBV27, the J gene TRBJ2-5; 10 bases agree with TRBD2. V shed 5 bases and J 5 bases; nucleotides not matched to a gene: 23. The germline V gene has CDR1 MNHEY and CDR2 SMNVEV (reference sequence). This CDR3 is built from 20 residues. The CDR3 region has the DNA TGTGCCAGCAGTCCCCGGGAAACTAGCGGGGCGTCTGATATCCGGGAGACCCAGTACTTC. The encoded protein is CASSPRETSGASDIRETQYF.